The 10 T cell receptor beta chains below all came from one sample that was sequenced in a study of CD8 T cells in ankylosing spondylitis (dated by TCRdb to the late 2010s). Receptors were amplified or captured by 5' RACE. Sequencing instrument: Illumina HiSeq 2500. TCRdb passed the public sequencing reads through fastp at Q25 and MiXCR, retaining productive beta sequences. Rows with a matching CDR3 protein are joined into one entry that keeps the most common DNA and genes. This sample comprises roughly 400,000 distinct CDR3 sequences, around 22% of them detected only once. The top ten clonotypes cover around 16% of the sample. General conclusions and limits of the study: Blood from ankylosing spondylitis patients appeared to be characterized by a TCR beta motif composed of roughly 8 highly homologous amino acid variants.

What these receptors recognize is not known. Material: blood, either unsorted or a sorted T cell fraction (not recorded which). The receptors stem from a male donor with ankylosing spondylitis.

This clonotype was observed a few times. V is TRBV5-6 and J is TRBJ2-3; TRBD1 or TRBD2 may be the D gene (5 bases each). This CDR3 comprises 15 residues. Germline CDR1 reads SGHDT; CDR2 reads YYEEEE. V lost 4 bases, J lost 2 bases, and 14 bases lay in between. The CDR3 nucleotides read TGTGCCAGCAGCCGTCTCGGGACGAACACAGATACGCAGTATTTT. This translates into CASSRLGTNTDTQYF.

This clonotype has more than one count but fewer than ten. The chain carries TRBV30 and TRBJ2-3, with unresolved D. V was trimmed by 1 base and J by 8 bases, leaving 13 bases between them. Germline V gene lookup returns CDR1 GTSNPN and CDR2 SVGIG (reference sequence). The CDR3 is 13 amino acids. The CDR3 bases are TGTGCCTGGAGTGAAGGAGAGGAGAGTACGCAGTATTTT. Translation gives CAWSEGEESTQYF.

The V and J genes are TRBV28 and TRBJ1-6, with TRBD1 identical over 7 bases. Germline CDR1 MDHEN, CDR2 SYDVKM. This CDR3 contains 14 residues. J was trimmed by 9 bases and V by 7 bases; bases with no gene match: 9. CDR3 region: CASTLRGHSSPLHF. CDR3 DNA: TGTGCCAGCACCTTAAGGGGGCACAGTTCACCCCTCCACTTT.

This clonotype has a handful of counts. The chain links TRBV5-1 to TRBJ1-2; TRBD1 is a possible D gene (5 bases). Germline V gives CDR1 SGHRS, CDR2 YFSETQ. The CDR3 totals 14 residues. V was pared by 0 bases and J by 3 bases, with 9 bases between. The CDR3 loop reads CASSLGVRDYGYTF. As DNA, the CDR3 is TGCGCCAGCAGCTTGGGTGTCAGGGACTATGGCTACACCTTC. The complete variable domain, with remaining parts taken from reference TRBV5-1 and TRBJ1-2, reads KAGVTQTPRYLIKTRGQQVTLSCSPISGHRSVSWYQQTPGQGLQFLFEYFSETQRNKGNFPGRFSGRQFSNSRSEMNVSTLELGDSALYLCASSLGVRDYGYTFGSGTRLTVV.

A few counts support this clonotype. The chain uses TRBV5-1 and TRBJ2-3; D possibly uses TRBD1 or TRBD2 (5 bases each). CDR1 SGHRS and CDR2 YFSETQ come from the germline V gene. The CDR3 sequence is 15 residues long. V was cut by 4 bases and J by 3 bases, with 15 bases left in between. The CDR3 DNA reads as TGCGCCAGCAGCATCGGGACGATTGGAACAGATACGCAGTATTTT. This gives the protein CASSIGTIGTDTQYF.

This clonotype was recorded at least ten times. The chain has TRBV29-1 and TRBJ2-1; 10 bases map to TRBD2. The junction had 8 bases not matched to a gene; V was cut back by 4 bases and J by 8 bases. This CDR3 comprises 14 residues. CDR1 and CDR2 (germline): SQVTM, ANQGSEA. This chain's CDR3 is CSVVPQLAGDEQFF. As DNA, the CDR3 is TGCAGCGTTGTTCCACAGCTAGCGGGAGATGAGCAGTTCTTC.

The chain links TRBV5-1 to TRBJ2-1; TRBD2 agrees at 12 bases. V trimming: 4 bases; J trimming: 7 bases; junction bases outside the gene matches: 6. Germline CDR1 and CDR2: SGHRS and YFSETQ. This CDR3 contains 15 residues. CDR3 residues: CASSKGLAGWNEQFF. CDR3 sequence (DNA): TGCGCCAGCAGCAAGGGACTAGCGGGTTGGAATGAGCAGTTCTTC.

This clonotype was seen only a few times. The chain has TRBV6-2 or TRBV6-3 and TRBJ1-2; D perhaps matches TRBD1 (5 bases). The CDR3 runs 14 residues. Germline CDR1 and CDR2: MNHEY and SVGEGT. Trimming took off 2 bases at V and 4 bases at J, with 11 bases between the two ends. The DNA of the CDR3 is TGTGCCAGCAGTTACGCCAGGGTCTTCTATGGCTACACCTTC. The encoded protein is CASSYARVFYGYTF.

The CDR3 protein is CASRSGTSATDTQYF. CDR3 coding DNA: TGTGCCAGCAGATCCGGGACTAGCGCCACAGATACGCAGTATTTT. The rearrangement uses TRBV7-3 and TRBJ2-3; 10 nucleotides match TRBD2. Unmatched junction bases numbered 5, after V lost 6 bases and J lost 2 bases. Germline V lookup: CDR1 SGHTA, CDR2 FQGTGA. This CDR3 has 15 amino acids.

V is TRBV12-3 or TRBV12-4 and J is TRBJ2-3; 9 bases are shared with TRBD2. The CDR3 extends over 16 amino acids. The junction had 10 bases not matched to a gene; V was cut back by 6 bases and J by 3 bases. The CDR3 spells CASRDSRLAGTDTQYF. In nucleotides, the CDR3 is TGTGCCAGCAGGGATTCCCGTCTAGCGGGAACAGATACGCAGTATTTT.